This passage covers 27 T cell receptor beta chains from one sample sequenced in a study of regulatory T cells in long-lasting Graves disease. Arm-PCR of CDR3 regions and iRepertoire HTBI primers were the basis on which TCR beta libraries were built. A single record per CDR3 protein comes from TCRdb applying MiXCR to the multiplex PCR reads. The table has approximately 350,000 distinct CDR3 sequences, roughly 24% seen once; the top ten hold approximately 27%. The time point was: persistent/refractory GD, antithyroid drugs over 5 years with positive TRAb. The TCR library used RNA extracted from PBMCs. The sample in question was peripheral blood mononuclear cells (PBMCs), obtained when the disease was refractory, from a patient treated with antithyroid drugs. The receptors here all came from a woman between 35 and 50 years old with Graves disease.

This clonotype was counted between two and nine times. The rearrangement joins TRBV20-1 to TRBJ1-5; D might be TRBD1 (5 bases). This CDR3 region has 13 residues. Germline V gives CDR1 DFQATT, CDR2 SNEGSKA (reference sequence). Trimming removed 5 bases from V and 7 bases from J, with 15 bases in between. This CDR3 is CSAARVQGQPQHF. In DNA form, the CDR3 reads TGCAGTGCTGCCCGGGTCCAGGGACAGCCCCAGCATTTT.

This chain joins TRBV6-1 and TRBJ1-4; D unclear. Between the trimmed V and J ends, which lost 2 bases and 11 bases, there was a span of 15 bases. Germline V gene data show CDR1 as MNHNS and CDR2 as SASEGT. This CDR3 contains 14 residues. This chain's CDR3 is CASSEPSSVQKLFF. The CDR3 region has the DNA TGTGCCAGCAGTGAACCCTCAAGCGTACAGAAACTGTTTTTT.

About this clonotype itself: A far larger clone is one base from this, pointing to a likely read error. V and J are TRBV2 and TRBJ1-1; D is unresolved. Germline CDR1 and CDR2: SNHLY and FYNNEI. The CDR3 is made up of 14 amino acids. The CDR3 DNA sequence: TGTGCCGGCAGTGAAGCGATCACTTATGGTCCAGCTTTCTTT. This gives the protein CAGSEAITYGPAFF.

The chain employs TRBV19 and TRBJ2-7, with D unresolved. CDR1 is LNHDA and CDR2 is SQIVND in the germline V gene (reference sequence). V was trimmed by 5 bases and J by 5 bases, leaving 19 bases between them. The CDR3 totals 15 residues. Here the CDR3 reads CASSLDLGRADEQYF. CDR3 nucleotide sequence: TGTGCCAGTAGTTTGGATTTGGGCCGGGCGGACGAGCAGTACTTC.

This clonotype was detected only a few times. The chain carries TRBV5-1 and TRBJ2-7; 8 bases map to TRBD1. The CDR3 sequence is 16 residues long. Trimming at V came to 2 bases and at J to 3 bases, leaving 10 bases not matched to a gene. CDR1 is SGHRS, CDR2 YFSETQ, per germline. The CDR3 nucleotides are TGCGCCAGCAGCTTTGGTCCACCCGGACAGGGCTACGAGCAGTACTTC. This codes for CASSFGPPGQGYEQYF.

Turning to this clonotype: With only one base between it and a far larger clone, this is likely a read error. CDR3 protein: CAGSLDSQETQYF. CDR3 in DNA: TGTGCCGGCAGCCTGGACAGCCAAGAGACCCAGTACTTC. The J gene is TRBJ2-5, the V gene TRBV7-3; a possible D gene is TRBD1 (6 bases). The CDR3 contains 13 residues. Per the germline V gene, CDR1 is SGHTA and CDR2 is FQGTGA.

This clonotype appeared once. The chain has TRBV18 and TRBJ1-4, with 8 positions matching TRBD1. Germline V gene sequence: CDR1 KGHSH, CDR2 LQKENI. J lost 2 bases, V lost 1 base, and 3 bases had no gene match. The CDR3 loop spans 16 amino acids. The CDR3 DNA follows: TGTGCCAGCTCACCACGCCAGGGGGCTACTAATGAAAAACTGTTTTTT. Encoded protein: CASSPRQGATNEKLFF.

This clonotype was observed a handful of times. The chain links TRBV6-1 to TRBJ2-2; D gene uncertain. Germline V gives CDR1 MNHNS, CDR2 SASEGT. V gave up 0 bases and J gave up 3 bases, with 2 bases separating them. This CDR3 has 13 residues. CDR3 amino acids: CASSEADTGELFF. The CDR3, as DNA: TGTGCCAGCAGTGAAGCGGACACCGGGGAGCTGTTTTTT.

This clonotype was seen a few times. The chain couples TRBV6-1 to TRBJ1-5; D gene ambiguous. Germline CDR1 reads MNHNS; CDR2 reads SASEGT. V gave up 6 bases and J gave up 10 bases, with 16 bases separating them. This CDR3 has 13 residues. CDR3 residues: CASSNGHHRPQHF. The CDR3, as DNA: TGTGCCAGCAGCAATGGCCACCATCGACCCCAGCATTTT.

On this clonotype itself: The CDR3 does not close with the conserved phenylalanine or tryptophan, likely indicating a read error. CDR3 sequence reads: CASSPRTNHQETQYL. The CDR3 DNA sequence: TGTGCCAGCAGCCCCCGGACCAACCACCAAGAGACCCAGTACCTC. The rearrangement links TRBV7-9 to TRBJ2-5; D is unresolved. Germline lookup yields CDR1 SEHNR and CDR2 FQNEAQ (reference sequence). The CDR3 runs to 15 residues. V lost 5 bases, J lost 0 bases, and 13 bases lay in between.

This sequence joins TRBV9 and TRBJ2-7; D unresolved. The germline V and J ends were trimmed by 4 bases and 1 base, with 12 bases remaining between them. The CDR3 covers 14 residues. Germline-derived CDR1 and CDR2 are SGDLS and YYNGEE. The CDR3 DNA sequence: TGTGCCAGCAGCCCAACTTACCCTTCCTACGAGCAGTACTTC. It is translated as CASSPTYPSYEQYF.

V and J are TRBV11-1 and TRBJ2-1; 10 bases fit TRBD2. The CDR3 sequence is 14 residues long. CDR1 is SGHAT, CDR2 FQDESV, per germline (reference sequence). Trimming removed 10 bases from V and 1 base from J; junction bases left unmatched: 4. The CDR3 bases are TGTGCCACCGCGACTAGCGGGTCCTACAATGAGCAGTTCTTC. Translated: CATATSGSYNEQFF.

As to this clonotype: It is likely a read error, because the conserved phenylalanine at the end of the CDR3 is missing. The chain is built from TRBV28 and TRBJ1-1, with 8 positions matching TRBD1. CDR3 length: 16 amino acids. V lost 5 bases, J lost 1 base, and 9 bases stayed unmatched. CDR1 is MDHEN, CDR2 SYDVKM, per germline. CDR3 in amino acids: CASSRGGQAWNTEAFL. Written as DNA, the CDR3 is TGTGCCAGCAGTAGGGGGGGACAGGCGTGGAACACTGAAGCTTTCCTT.

This clonotype occurred many times. The chain links TRBV28 to TRBJ1-5, with 7 bases lining up with TRBD1. Germline V gene data show CDR1 as MDHEN and CDR2 as SYDVKM. The trim removed 6 bases at V and 6 bases at J, leaving 5 bases unmatched. This CDR3 is built from 13 residues. The DNA for the CDR3 is TGTGCCAGCAGAATTACAGGGGCTCAGCCCCAGCATTTT. Protein sequence: CASRITGAQPQHF.

This clonotype was recorded at least ten times. The V call is TRBV3-1, the J call TRBJ1-5; D perhaps matches TRBD1 (5 bases). The V gene's germline CDR1 is LGHDT and CDR2 YNNKEL (reference sequence). Trimming cost V 0 bases and J 6 bases, with 12 bases left between them. This CDR3 is built from 15 residues. The CDR3 nucleotides read TGTGCCAGCAGCCAAGATGTCAGGGTCGGTCAGCCCCAGCATTTT. Its translation: CASSQDVRVGQPQHF.

The table lists this clonotype with a few counts. This rearrangement joins TRBV9 to TRBJ2-7, with TRBD2 matching over 7 bases. This CDR3 spans 14 amino acids. Unmatched junction bases numbered 6, after V lost 2 bases and J lost 4 bases. CDR1 and CDR2 from the germline V gene are SGDLS and YYNGEE. The CDR3 DNA reads as TGTGCCAGCAGCGTTACGACTAGCACGTACGAGCAGTACTTC. Translating gives CASSVTTSTYEQYF.

This clonotype was recorded a few times. The chain carries TRBV20-1 and TRBJ2-7; D not resolved. The CDR3 totals 16 residues. Germline CDR1 reads DFQATT; CDR2 reads SNEGSKA (reference sequence). Between the trimmed V and J ends, which lost 2 bases and 0 bases, there was a span of 17 bases. DNA for the CDR3: TGCAGTGCTAGAATATCGGGCCCCCGGAGCTCCTACGAGCAGTACTTC. Translated, it gives CSARISGPRSSYEQYF.

This clonotype was seen at least ten times. The rearrangement links TRBV10-3 to TRBJ2-5; TRBD2 aligns across 12 bases. The length of the CDR3 is 15 residues. Looked up from germline, CDR1 is ENHRY and CDR2 is SYGVKD. After removal of 4 bases from V and 6 bases from J, the junction contained 6 bases not matched to a gene. The CDR3 region is CAISGLAGGDQTQYF. The CDR3 DNA is TGTGCCATCAGTGGGCTAGCGGGAGGGGATCAGACCCAGTACTTC.

This clonotype was detected ten times or more. V gene TRBV5-1 combines with J gene TRBJ1-6, with 7 bases that match TRBD1. The CDR3 runs to 14 residues. Germline V gives CDR1 SGHRS, CDR2 YFSETQ. V lost 4 bases and J lost 9; bases outside the gene matches: 7. The CDR3 loop reads CASSRDSNTSPLHF. In nucleotides, the CDR3 is TGCGCCAGCAGCCGGGACAGTAACACTTCACCCCTCCACTTT.

The chain has TRBV28 and TRBJ2-5, with D perhaps matching TRBD1 (6 bases). Trimming took off 3 bases at V and 5 bases at J, with 10 bases between the two ends. Germline V gene lookup returns CDR1 MDHEN and CDR2 SYDVKM. This CDR3 has 13 amino acids. This chain's CDR3 is CASSFMGAETQYF. As DNA, the CDR3 is TGTGCCAGCAGTTTCATGGGGGCCGAGACCCAGTACTTC. The full variable domain, completed using reference TRBV28 and TRBJ2-5, is DVKVTQSSRYLVKRTGEKVFLECVQDMDHENMFWYRQDPGLGLRLIYFSYDVKMKEKGDIPEGYSVSREKKERFSLILESASTNQTSMYLCASSFMGAETQYFGPGTRLLVL.

V and J are TRBV2 and TRBJ1-4; 9 positions agree with TRBD1. Germline trimming cut 5 bases from V and 2 bases from J; bases unmatched to any gene: 9. The length of the CDR3 is 17 residues. Germline V gene sequence: CDR1 SNHLY, CDR2 FYNNEI. The CDR3 sequence is CASSPWTGEGTNEKLFF. The CDR3 coding sequence is TGTGCCAGCAGTCCGTGGACAGGGGAGGGGACTAATGAAAAACTGTTTTTT.

The V call is TRBV19, the J call TRBJ1-5; 7 bases line up with TRBD1. With V trimmed by 2 bases and J by 5 bases, 9 bases remained unmatched. The CDR3 loop spans 16 amino acids. Germline V CDR1 and CDR2: LNHDA, SQIVND (reference sequence). The CDR3 protein is CASSIWSDRVDQPQHF. In DNA form, the CDR3 reads TGTGCCAGTAGTATATGGTCCGACAGGGTTGATCAGCCCCAGCATTTT.

This clonotype has only a few counts. The V gene is TRBV5-1, the J gene TRBJ2-5; 10 nucleotides line up with TRBD1. The germline gives CDR1 SGHRS, CDR2 YFSETQ. The V segment lost 3 bases and the J segment 0 bases; nucleotides outside the gene matches: 5. CDR3 length: 16 amino acids. The DNA for the CDR3 is TGCGCCAGCAGCTGGCCGGGACAGGGGTACCAAGAGACCCAGTACTTC. Its translation: CASSWPGQGYQETQYF.

This clonotype was found many times. The chain links TRBV6-9 to TRBJ1-6, with TRBD1 matching over 8 bases. The CDR3 consists of 16 residues. Per the germline V gene, CDR1 is MNHGY and CDR2 is SVAAGI. The V gene end was trimmed by 3 bases and the J gene end by 7 bases; junction bases not matched to a gene: 8. CDR3 DNA sequence: TGTGCCAGCAGTTACTTATCAGCAGGGGGCAATTCACCCCTCCACTTT. Translation gives CASSYLSAGGNSPLHF.

Ten or more counts support this clonotype. The chain couples TRBV19 to TRBJ1-1, with TRBD1 matching over 7 bases. Per germline, CDR1 LNHDA and CDR2 SQIVND (reference sequence). J lost 0 bases, V lost 7 bases, and 11 bases had no gene match. The CDR3 is 16 amino acids. As DNA, the CDR3 is TGTGCCAGTACCCGAACAGACAGGGCTATGAACACTGAAGCTTTCTTT. Translated: CASTRTDRAMNTEAFF.

On this clonotype itself: This likely reflects a read error, since a far larger clone is one base away. This chain links TRBV11-2 with TRBJ1-5; the D is unclear. Trimming left V 10 bases short and J 0 bases short, with 7 bases between. There are 12 residues in the CDR3. Germline V CDR1 and CDR2: SGHAT, FQNNGV. The CDR3 is CATPISNQPQHF. The CDR3, as DNA: TGTGCCACCCCCATTAGCAATCAGCCCCAGCATTTT.

This clonotype was seen more than once but under ten times. The V call is TRBV20-1, the J call TRBJ2-5; maybe TRBD2 (6 bases). The CDR3 has 14 residues. Germline loops: CDR1 DFQATT, CDR2 SNEGSKA (reference sequence). The V gene lost 7 bases and the J gene lost 1 base, with 16 bases spanning the gap. CDR3 bases: TGCAGTGGAGGCGGAGGGGCAGGCCAAGAGACCCAGTACTTC. This sequence encodes CSGGGGAGQETQYF.